The 20 T cell receptor beta chains below all came from one sample that was sequenced in a study of monozygotic twins with inflammatory bowel disease. After re-calling the 5' RACE reads, TCRdb lists one entry per CDR3 protein, DNA absent. This sample's table reports 300,000 to 400,000 distinct CDR3 sequences. What was sequenced was blood. The receptors come from a human donor with ulcerative colitis or Crohn's disease, or a healthy co-twin of an affected twin (not recorded which).

This chain connects TRBV20-1 to TRBJ2-5. This CDR3 has 12 residues. Germline CDR1 is DFQATT and CDR2 is SNEGSKA (reference sequence). The CDR3 reads CSARRGQETQYF.

The chain has TRBV5-1 and TRBJ2-2; without DNA, the TCRdb call of TRBD1 cannot be checked. The CDR3 extends over 15 amino acids. Germline CDR1 and CDR2: SGHRS and YFSETQ. The CDR3 here is CASSRGHRDTGELFF.

This rearrangement joins TRBV28 to TRBJ2-2. Germline CDR1 MDHEN, CDR2 SYDVKM. This CDR3 region has 13 residues. This CDR3 reads CASTLTSTGELFF.

The V call is TRBV21-1, the J call TRBJ2-7; TCRdb calls TRBD2, which cannot be checked without DNA. TRBV21-1 is given as a pseudogene. The CDR3 is 17 amino acids. This chain's CDR3 is CASSKGPGLTRSYEQYF.

V is TRBV28 and J is TRBJ1-5; the TCRdb call, TRBD1, lacks DNA for checking. Germline V gives CDR1 MDHEN, CDR2 SYDVKM. CDR3 length equals 12 residues. CDR3 loop: CASGGGNQPQHF.

This sequence joins TRBV7-9 and TRBJ2-3; the TCRdb call, TRBD2, lacks DNA for checking. The CDR3 runs 16 residues. Germline CDR1 is SEHNR and CDR2 is FQNEAQ (reference sequence). The CDR3 reads CASSLDMRGEPDTQYF.

The rearrangement uses TRBV3-1 and TRBJ2-1; TCRdb selects TRBD2, and the lack of DNA leaves this call unchecked. The CDR3 runs to 11 residues. Germline V gives CDR1 LGHDT, CDR2 YNNKEL (reference sequence). CDR3 in amino acids: CASSEEGEQFF.

The chain couples TRBV20-1 to TRBJ1-5; the TCRdb D gene call, TRBD1, has no DNA to confirm it. CDR1 is DFQATT, CDR2 SNEGSKA, per germline (reference sequence). This CDR3 has 15 amino acids. The CDR3 here is CSARDPGGGNQPQHF.

The chain carries TRBV20-1 and TRBJ1-6; TCRdb picks TRBD1, but there is no DNA to check that call. CDR3 length: 14 amino acids. Germline-derived CDR1 and CDR2 are DFQATT and SNEGSKA (reference sequence). CDR3 sequence: CSARIGQGRSPLHF.

The chain carries TRBV6-1 and TRBJ1-5. The length of the CDR3 is 16 residues. Looked up from germline, CDR1 is MNHNS and CDR2 is SASEGT. CDR3 amino acids: CASSEVYRGHGQPQHF.

The rearrangement joins TRBV28 to TRBJ2-7. CDR1 and CDR2 from the germline V gene are MDHEN and SYDVKM. This CDR3 has 14 amino acids. CDR3 in amino acids: CASSLLGRRYEQYF.

The V and J genes are TRBV11-2 and TRBJ1-1; TCRdb's D call, TRBD1, is unchecked because there is no DNA. Per germline, CDR1 SGHAT and CDR2 FQNNGV. CDR3 size: 18 residues. The CDR3 here is CASSFPGGRSPPRPEAFF.

The chain recombines TRBV6-2 or TRBV6-3 with TRBJ1-2; TCRdb picks TRBD1, but there is no DNA to check that call. Germline values: CDR1 MNHEY, CDR2 SVGEGT. The length of the CDR3 is 13 residues. The CDR3 is CASRWTGAYDYTF.

The chain is built from TRBV7-6 and TRBJ2-1. The CDR3 sequence is 15 residues long. CDR1 SGHVS and CDR2 FNYEAQ come from the germline V gene. CDR3 region: CASSLIADSYNEQFF.

The chain recombines TRBV28 with TRBJ1-1. The CDR3 runs 13 residues. Germline-derived CDR1 and CDR2 are MDHEN and SYDVKM. The CDR3: CASSLSSFRGAFF.

The genes are TRBV12-3 or TRBV12-4 and TRBJ2-1. CDR3 length: 14 residues. The CDR3 loop is CASILAGAYNEQFF.

The V and J genes are TRBV5-4 and TRBJ1-1; there is no DNA to check the TCRdb D call of TRBD1. The CDR3 length is 15 residues. Germline CDR1 and CDR2: SGHNT and YYREEE (reference sequence). CDR3 in amino acids: CASSSSGTLNTEAFF.

J is TRBJ2-5 and V is TRBV5-1. The germline V gene encodes CDR1 SGHRS and CDR2 YFSETQ. The CDR3 runs to 15 residues. This chain's CDR3 is CASSLYDTGQETQYF.

V usage is TRBV4-3 and J usage is TRBJ2-2. CDR3 length: 14 amino acids. The germline V gene has CDR1 LGHNA and CDR2 YSLEER. The CDR3 here is CASSQVTMAGELFF.

The V call is TRBV20-1, the J call TRBJ2-6; TCRdb's D gene call, TRBD1, goes unchecked for lack of DNA. The CDR3 totals 19 residues. Per germline, CDR1 DFQATT and CDR2 SNEGSKA (reference sequence). The CDR3 here is CSARDPDRGRSSGANVLTF.